In this sample, the clone carrying this TCR beta chain turned up a few times. What it binds is unknown. Each CDR3 protein is one row after TCRdb ran MiXCR on the 5' RACE reads. The sample yields around 610,000 distinct CDR3 sequences, about 14% seen once. The CDR3 is made up of 14 amino acids. Trimming removed 3 bases at V and 4 bases at J, with 12 bases between. CDR1 is LGHDT, CDR2 YNNKEL, per germline (reference sequence). The record originates from a study of T cells after yellow fever vaccination. Study conclusions and caveats: Among primary-vaccination clones, most reappeared after the booster, at about 95% for CD4 and around 91% for CD8. Weaker, the secondary response had a peak occurring faster, on day 5 versus 15.

The V and J genes are TRBV3-1 and TRBJ1-2; no definite D call. The receptor's source is a man in his thirties or forties who received the YFV17D yellow fever vaccine. The material was PBMCs, obtained on the day of the yellow fever booster vaccination. CDR3 residues: CASSHLSRTYGYTF. CDR3 DNA: TGTGCCAGCAGCCATTTGAGTAGAACCTATGGCTACACCTTC.